This TCR beta chain was observed in a study of long-term antiretroviral therapy in people with HIV. General study points: Clonotypes expanded prior to ART showed repertoire dominance at all sampled time points.

This CDR3 comprises 15 residues. The V end lost 3 bases, the J end lost 0 bases, and 11 bases lay between the germline ends. Germline lookup yields CDR1 SGDLS and CDR2 YYNGEE. About this clone: Its antigen remains unknown.

Ahead of DNA extraction, samples held about 0.95-10 million cryopreserved PBMC each. Sequencing used immunoSEQ v3.0 at survey level. It was roughly 40,000-55,000 T-cell genomes per sample that sequencing targeted. Sequencing used immunoSEQ multiplex PCR; TCRdb keeps in-frame clones, though not all of them. Of roughly 15,000 clones listed, around 80% are singletons. This chain uses TRBV9 with TRBJ2-3, with no clear D. The source material was unsorted PBMCs, sampled 0.1 years after starting antiretroviral therapy. The receptor comes from a man aged 18 to 30 with HIV. The CDR3 DNA reads as TGTGCCAGCAGCGCAGACGGATTTAGCACAGATACGCAGTATTTT. It yields the protein CASSADGFSTDTQYF.